The T cell receptor beta chain under discussion was sequenced for a study of cytotoxic CD8 clonotypes in ibrutinib-treated CLL. Per germline, CDR1 SGHRS and CDR2 YFSETQ. This CDR3 is 17 amino acids long. V lost 0 bases and J lost 2; bases outside the gene matches: 9. Profiling relied on immunoSEQ multiplex PCR, and the TCRdb table lists in-frame clones only, not all of them. This sample carries around 310,000 clones, 80% of them seen once, and the ten largest clones take more than 6%. V is TRBV5-1 and J is TRBJ1-1; 8 positions match TRBD1. Specimen: PBMCs, collected before ibrutinib treatment. The TCR originated in a human donor with chronic lymphocytic leukemia. The CDR3 DNA follows: TGCGCCAGCAGCTTGGGGCAGGGGGCGAATATTAACACTGAAGCTTTCTTT. This sequence encodes CASSLGQGANINTEAFF.